The next 32 T cell receptor beta chains were all read from a single sample in a study of beta chain features in type 1 diabetes. Reverse transcription of all isolated RNA meant that expressed TCRB transcripts were sequenced. Clones were read by immunoSEQ multiplex PCR, and TCRdb kept only the in-frame ones, dropping some. This sample has about 220,000 clones, with approximately 11% found just once. Material: central memory CD4+ T cells from blood. The source is a man aged 18-30 years in good health.

This chain connects TRBV14 to TRBJ2-3, with 14 positions matching TRBD2. V trimming: 0 bases; J trimming: 6 bases; junction bases outside the gene matches: 5. The CDR3 length is 17 residues. Looked up from germline, CDR1 is SGHDN and CDR2 is FVKESK. The CDR3 here is CASSQEWGTSGSDTQYF. The CDR3 bases are TGTGCCAGCAGCCAAGAGTGGGGGACTAGCGGGAGTGATACGCAGTATTTT.

V usage is TRBV7-6 and J usage is TRBJ2-1, with TRBD2 matching 10 bases. Trimming took 2 bases from V and 0 from J; bases not matched to a gene: 7. The CDR3 has 18 amino acids. In germline, CDR1 is SGHVS, CDR2 FNYEAQ. In DNA form, the CDR3 reads TGTGCCAGCAGCTTACGAGCGGGAGGGTCAAGCTCCTACAATGAGCAGTTCTTC. Amino acids: CASSLRAGGSSSYNEQFF.

This clone was seen only a few times. This chain joins TRBV14 and TRBJ2-1; D is uncertain. The CDR3 loop spans 13 amino acids. With 3 bases removed from V and 3 bases from J, the gap between germline ends came to 6 bases. CDR1 is SGHDN, CDR2 FVKESK, per germline. The CDR3 here is CASSQSNYNEQFF. The CDR3, as DNA: TGTGCCAGCAGCCAGTCCAACTACAATGAGCAGTTCTTC.

This clone was detected a few times. V is TRBV4-3 and J is TRBJ1-3; D is perhaps TRBD1 (5 bases). CDR1 and CDR2 from the germline V gene are LGHNA and YSLEER. The CDR3 extends over 17 amino acids. Between the trimmed V and J ends, which lost 0 bases and 0 bases, there was a span of 12 bases. As DNA, the CDR3 is TGCGCCAGCAGCCAAGAGGGAGGGGTGAGCTCTGGAAACACCATATATTTT. This gives the protein CASSQEGGVSSGNTIYF.

As regards this clone: At one end the junction does not follow the germline gene, possibly because of a read error. This sequence joins TRBV7-7 and TRBJ2-5; no clear D. The germline gives CDR1 SSHAT, CDR2 FNYEAQ (reference sequence). The CDR3 is 13 amino acids. CDR3: CASSLLDGETQYF. CDR3 DNA sequence: TGTGCTAGCAGCTTATTGGACGGCGAGACCCAGTACTTC.

The chain employs TRBV28 and TRBJ1-1, with no clear D. The CDR3 has 14 residues. V was shortened by 6 bases and J by 0 bases, with 11 bases between the two germline ends. CDR1 is MDHEN and CDR2 is SYDVKM in the germline V gene. CDR3 in DNA: TGTGCCAGCAGGATTGGGCTAATGAACACTGAAGCTTTCTTT. Protein product: CASRIGLMNTEAFF.

Worth noting for this clone: Additional DNA sequences in this sample encode the identical CDR3. This chain connects TRBV30 to TRBJ1-2; a possible D gene is TRBD1 (6 bases). The germline gives CDR1 GTSNPN, CDR2 SVGIG (reference sequence). CDR3 length: 13 amino acids. V gave up 0 bases and J gave up 4 bases, with 9 bases separating them. The CDR3 DNA reads as TGTGCCTGGAGTGTACAGGGCGGCTATGGCTACACCTTC. Translation gives CAWSVQGGYGYTF.

The chain recombines TRBV7-2 with TRBJ2-7; D gene ambiguous. Deletions cut 3 bases from V and 5 bases from J, with 8 bases between. The CDR3 is 12 residues long. Germline CDR1 reads SGHTA; CDR2 reads FQGNSA. CDR3 nucleotide sequence: TGTGCCAGCAGCTTTTTGCGGAACGAGCAGTACTTC. This gives the protein CASSFLRNEQYF.

A note on this clone: Other DNA sequences in this specimen translate into the identical CDR3. The chain has TRBV19 and TRBJ2-5; D ambiguous. Trimming removed 3 bases from V and 2 bases from J, with 10 bases in between. CDR3 length equals 14 residues. The germline CDR1 and CDR2 sequences are LNHDA and SQIVND (reference sequence). The CDR3: CASSIGPSQETQYF. The CDR3 DNA reads TGTGCCAGTAGTATTGGACCGTCTCAAGAGACCCAGTACTTC.

The V and J genes are TRBV29-1 and TRBJ2-7; D unclear. CDR1 is SQVTM and CDR2 is ANQGSEA in the germline V gene. With 4 bases removed from V and 1 base from J, the gap between germline ends came to 8 bases. The CDR3 is 12 residues long. The CDR3 DNA reads TGCAGCGTTGTTGCACAGTCCTACGAGCAGTACTTC. The encoded protein is CSVVAQSYEQYF.

This clone came up many times. This chain connects TRBV7-2 to TRBJ2-3; D remains ambiguous. There are 14 residues in the CDR3. V was pared by 1 base and J by 2 bases, with 7 bases between. The V gene's germline CDR1 is SGHTA and CDR2 FQGNSA. CDR3 protein: CASSLEVVTDTQYF. CDR3 DNA sequence: TGTGCCAGCAGCTTAGAAGTTGTCACAGATACGCAGTATTTT.

The rearrangement uses TRBV29-1 and TRBJ1-5; 9 bases agree with TRBD1. This CDR3 has 15 residues. Germline V CDR1 and CDR2: SQVTM, ANQGSEA. The V segment lost 6 bases and the J segment 7 bases; nucleotides outside the gene matches: 13. The CDR3 region is CSVSTGTGFGQPQHF. In DNA form, the CDR3 reads TGCAGCGTGAGCACCGGGACAGGGTTTGGCCAGCCCCAGCATTTT.

This clone has more than one count but fewer than ten. This chain connects TRBV7-2 to TRBJ2-5; D is possibly TRBD2 (5 bases). CDR1 and CDR2 from the germline V gene are SGHTA and FQGNSA. This CDR3 is built from 13 residues. V shed 4 bases and J shed 5 bases, with 11 bases lying between them. CDR3 sequence: CASSSTGEETQYF. CDR3 sequence (DNA): TGTGCCAGCAGCTCGACCGGGGAGGAGACCCAGTACTTC.

The gene calls are TRBV7-6 and TRBJ2-5; D may match TRBD1 or TRBD2 (5 bases each). This CDR3 has 15 amino acids. The V gene's germline CDR1 is SGHVS and CDR2 FNYEAQ. The V end was cut by 6 bases, the J end by 5 bases, with 19 bases between. The CDR3 loop reads CASSQARGRGETQYF. The CDR3 coding sequence is TGTGCCAGCAGTCAAGCGAGGGGACGAGGGGAGACCCAGTACTTC.

This clone has just a few counts. CDR3 protein: CASSVYGGYNEQFF. In nucleotides, the CDR3 is TGTGCCAGCAGCGTATATGGCGGCTACAATGAGCAGTTCTTC. The V gene is TRBV9, the J gene TRBJ2-1, with no clear D. The CDR3 runs 14 residues. Germline assignment: CDR1 SGDLS and CDR2 YYNGEE. Trimming pared 1 base from V and 3 bases from J, leaving 8 bases between.

This clone was seen a few times. This chain connects TRBV6-5 to TRBJ1-4, with TRBD1 identical over 8 bases. The germline gives CDR1 MNHEY, CDR2 SVGAGI. V lost 6 bases to trimming and J lost 4 bases; unmatched junction nucleotides: 7. The CDR3 length is 15 residues. CDR3 coding DNA: TGTGCCAGCAGATTTCAGGGGGCCCATAATGAAAAACTGTTTTTT. Its translation is CASRFQGAHNEKLFF.

The chain recombines TRBV9 with TRBJ2-7; D is perhaps TRBD1 (6 bases). Trimming stripped 4 bases from V and 5 bases from J, with 13 bases between. Per the germline V gene, CDR1 is SGDLS and CDR2 is YYNGEE. CDR3 size: 13 residues. DNA of the CDR3: TGTGCCAGCAGCCCACACCCAGGGGACGAGCAGTACTTC. Translated: CASSPHPGDEQYF.

This clone was seen ten or more times. V is TRBV28 and J is TRBJ2-5; 11 bases line up with TRBD1. This CDR3 is built from 14 residues. J lost 5 bases, V lost 7 bases, and 6 bases had no gene match. Germline V gene lookup returns CDR1 MDHEN and CDR2 SYDVKM. The CDR3 here is CASTGTGGSETQYF. The CDR3 DNA is TGTGCCAGCACCGGGACAGGGGGATCGGAGACCCAGTACTTC.

This rearrangement joins TRBV25-1 to TRBJ1-1; TRBD1 is a possible D gene (6 bases). CDR1 MGHDK and CDR2 SYGVNS come from the germline V gene. This CDR3 has 13 residues. The V end lost 6 bases, the J end lost 8 bases, and 16 bases lay between the germline ends. The CDR3 coding sequence is TGTGCCAGCAGCGAACCCGACAGGCAAGAAGCTTTCTTT. This sequence encodes CASSEPDRQEAFF.

This clone was found many times. This chain links TRBV29-1 with TRBJ2-1, with TRBD2 as a possible D gene (5 bases). V was pared by 6 bases and J by 3 bases, with 15 bases between. Germline CDR1 SQVTM, CDR2 ANQGSEA. The CDR3 sequence is 14 residues long. The CDR3 nucleotides are TGCAGCGTGGCCAGAACCCGGGACTACAATGAGCAGTTCTTC. The encoded protein is CSVARTRDYNEQFF.

This clone has only a few counts. The chain links TRBV4-2 to TRBJ2-6; no definite D call. Germline V gene lookup returns CDR1 LGHNA and CDR2 YNFKEQ. This CDR3 region has 15 residues. Trimming shortened V by 1 base and J by 0 bases, and 4 bases separated the two germline ends. In nucleotides, the CDR3 is TGTGCCAGCAGCCAAGTTGGCTCTGGGGCCAACGTCCTGACTTTC. Translating gives CASSQVGSGANVLTF.

The chain uses TRBV7-2 and TRBJ2-5; TRBD1 might be the D (5 bases). The ends were cut back, 0 bases at V and 5 bases at J, with 10 bases in the middle. The germline V gene has CDR1 SGHTA and CDR2 FQGNSA. This CDR3 is built from 14 residues. CDR3 coding DNA: TGTGCCAGCAGCTTAGCTAGGGGATTGGAGACCCAGTACTTC. Translation: CASSLARGLETQYF.

This clone was seen only a few times. This sample also contains other DNA sequences that code for the same CDR3. V gene TRBV29-1 combines with J gene TRBJ2-1, with 12 bases aligning to TRBD2. The CDR3 runs to 17 residues. V was pared by 4 bases and J by 4 bases, with 11 bases of the junction left unmatched. Germline values: CDR1 SQVTM, CDR2 ANQGSEA. The CDR3 DNA reads TGCAGCGTTGGTTTCCTAGCGGGAGGGGGGACTTACAATGAGCAGTTCTTC. Amino acids: CSVGFLAGGGTYNEQFF.

This clone turned up a few times. The chain has TRBV18 and TRBJ2-2; the D is unclear. Germline V gene lookup returns CDR1 KGHSH and CDR2 LQKENI. V lost 5 bases and J 3 bases, leaving 4 bases between the germline ends. This CDR3 has 12 amino acids. CDR3 sequence reads: CASSTYTGELFF. The CDR3 DNA follows: TGTGCCAGCTCAACTTACACCGGGGAGCTGTTTTTT.

This clone has only a few counts. This chain connects TRBV5-5 to TRBJ2-7; D uncertain. V lost 4 bases and J lost 3, with 14 bases in between. CDR3 size: 14 residues. The germline V gene encodes CDR1 SGHKS and CDR2 YYEKEE (reference sequence). CDR3: CASSRTRYDYEQYF. In DNA form, the CDR3 reads TGTGCCAGCAGCCGTACTCGATACGACTACGAGCAGTACTTC.

This clone was seen ten or more times. The gene calls are TRBV30 and TRBJ2-1; TRBD2 matches 14 bases. Germline V gene data show CDR1 as GTSNPN and CDR2 as SVGIG (reference sequence). The CDR3 totals 15 residues. Unmatched junction bases numbered 2, after V lost 1 base and J lost 6 bases. CDR3 in DNA: TGTGCCTGGAGTGGGGGGACTAGCGGGAGCAATGAGCAGTTCTTC. Residues: CAWSGGTSGSNEQFF.

In this sample, this clone turned up a few times. The V gene is TRBV7-2, the J gene TRBJ2-7, with D maybe TRBD1 (8 bases). The CDR3 consists of 15 residues. CDR1 and CDR2 (germline): SGHTA, FQGNSA. Trimming stripped 1 base from V and 5 bases from J, with 15 bases between. CDR3 region: CASSLETGDYNEQYF. The CDR3 nucleotides read TGTGCCAGCAGCTTAGAGACAGGGGACTATAACGAGCAGTACTTC.

This clone was recorded a few times. The chain combines TRBV5-1 with TRBJ2-3; 11 bases match TRBD2. Germline values: CDR1 SGHRS, CDR2 YFSETQ. The trim removed 4 bases at V and 2 bases at J, leaving 6 bases unmatched. The CDR3 loop spans 16 amino acids. The CDR3 sequence: CASSTGTSGLTDTQYF. The DNA for the CDR3 is TGCGCCAGCAGCACTGGGACTAGCGGTCTCACAGATACGCAGTATTTT.

For the CDR3, the DNA is TGTGCCAGCAGCGCAATTTCCGGCGGACCGCAAGAGACCCAGTACTTC. Protein sequence: CASSAISGGPQETQYF. The rearrangement uses TRBV9 and TRBJ2-5; D not certain. This CDR3 has 16 amino acids. CDR1 and CDR2 (germline): SGDLS, YYNGEE. The ends were cut back, 3 bases at V and 2 bases at J, with 17 bases in the middle.

V gene TRBV19 combines with J gene TRBJ1-5; 9 nucleotides align to TRBD1. Germline trimming cut 6 bases from V and 2 bases from J; bases unmatched to any gene: 14. This CDR3 is built from 18 residues. Per the germline V gene, CDR1 is LNHDA and CDR2 is SQIVND (reference sequence). The DNA for the CDR3 is TGTGCCAGTAGGAGGTCGGGGACAGGGTACGAAGGCAATCAGCCCCAGCATTTT. Amino acids: CASRRSGTGYEGNQPQHF.

This clone was observed a few times. The V gene is TRBV4-3, the J gene TRBJ2-1, with TRBD1 matching 8 bases. From germline, CDR1 is LGHNA and CDR2 YSLEER. CDR3 size: 19 residues. J was trimmed by 6 bases and V by 0 bases; bases with no gene match: 16. The DNA for the CDR3 is TGCGCCAGCAGCCAAGATCGTGGTAGGACAGGGATCTTTCGCAATGAGCAGTTCTTC. Protein product: CASSQDRGRTGIFRNEQFF.

This clone appeared a few times. The chain has TRBV20-1 and TRBJ2-3; a weak D match, TRBD2 (6 bases). In germline, CDR1 is DFQATT, CDR2 SNEGSKA (reference sequence). V was clipped by 5 bases and J by 9 bases, with 12 bases between them. CDR3 length equals 11 residues. CDR3 region: CSAGDFDTQYF. In DNA form, the CDR3 reads TGCAGTGCTGGGGACTTCGACACGCAGTATTTT.